The T cell receptor beta chain under discussion was sequenced for a study of Ad26.COV2.S vaccination and SARS-CoV-2 variants (dated by TCRdb to the early 2020s). Some background on the complete study: Donors in the vaccine arm were drawn from COV1001, a phase I-IIa trial of Ad26.COV2.S in healthy adults that was multicentre, randomized, double-blind and placebo-controlled. Investigators did not know the trial group allocation while performing experiments and assessing outcomes. Ad26.COV2.S was administered intramuscularly at a dose of 5x10^10 or 1x10^11 viral particles, either as one shot or as two shots given 56 days apart. TCRbeta repertoire sequencing served as the tool for gauging how specific and how broad the SARS-CoV-2-reactive T cell receptors were following Ad26.COV2.S vaccination. Trial participants were randomized into five groups of five, in which low-dose or high-dose Ad26.COV2.S was given once or twice, or placebo was given on both occasions. The TCR-sequenced set comprised approximately 30 samples: about 19 Ad26.COV2.S vaccine recipients, 5 placebo recipients and 8 SARS-CoV-2 convalescent individuals.

V gives up 0 bases and J gives up 0 bases, and the segment between their germline ends measures 4 bases. The germline V gene provides CDR1 MNHNS and CDR2 SASEGT. The cysteine opens and the phenylalanine closes a CDR3 of 14 amino acids. Only CDR3 DNA remains: 42 bases, in frame from the first base. Results and caveats for the whole study, not just this receptor: Comparable non-spike TCR breadth was observed between vaccine and placebo recipients, consistent with only spike being contained in the vaccine. The study lacked the statistical power to compare responses across vaccine doses or regimens. According to the authors, total T cell responses may have been underestimated by the TCR breadth and depth analyses. Higher spike-specific TCR breadth was observed in Ad26.COV2.S recipients than in placebo recipients (P = 0.0014). After vaccination, substantial breadth of spike-specific CD8+ and CD4+ T cell responses was reported.

TCRbeta CDR3 regions were sequenced with the immunoSEQ Assay. After extraction, genomic DNA underwent amplification by bias-controlled multiplex PCR, followed by high-throughput sequencing. As for the authors' bioinformatics: Collapsing and filtering of sequences were performed to quantify the absolute abundance of each unique TCRbeta CDR3 region. T cell fraction was estimated by normalizing TCRbeta template counts to usable DNA, which was measured by amplifying reference genes present in all nucleated cells. Repertoire TCRs were annotated as SARS-CoV-2-specific by exact matching of V gene, CDR3 amino acid sequence and J gene to a known reactive TCR set. The reference SARS-CoV-2 TCR set was derived from MIRA and filtered for enrichment in COVID-19-positive ImmuneCODE repertoires, a step that removed public or cross-reactive TCRs. Based on the MIRA antigens, annotated TCRs were further analysed at the level of specific ORF or position within ORF. Breadth was defined as the number of annotated unique rearrangements divided by the total number of unique productive rearrangements, and depth was defined as the summed frequency of the annotated unique rearrangements. TCR breadth was compared between groups using two-sided Wilcoxon rank-sum tests. Drawn from immuneACCESS, this table holds only the in-frame rearrangements with V and J called that TCRdb kept. Clones are partly lost; checked studies trace under half to an unresolved V gene and leave the rest unexplained. The D gene and trimming were derived from the DNA, and the V and J assignments and clone size from that table. The sample table records some 520,000 clones; roughly 89% of these occur just once. The ten top clones hold 9.5% to 15% of the sample.

The table lists this clone with a few counts. The specificity of this receptor is unknown. Base qualities are not provided; no much larger clone lies one nucleotide away. What the treatment or condition label conveys for this sample: over 15 received Ad26.COV2.S at low or high dose, single or two shots; about five received placebo; per-sample allocation not given. Repertoires of vaccine and placebo recipients were sequenced from samples collected on day 63 after the first injection. Between 29 July and 7 August 2020, Cohort 1b enrolled about 27 adults aged 18-55 years at one site in Boston, USA. Ad26.COV2.S consisted of a replication-incompetent adenovirus type 26 vector by which a prefusion-stabilized SARS-CoV-2 spike protein from the original Wuhan strain was expressed.

In this chain, TRBV6-1 is recombined with TRBJ2-3; too little of a D gene remains to name it. This clonotype was sampled from a person aged 18-65 years who received the Ad26.COV2.S COVID-19 vaccine or a placebo. Sequencing used peripheral blood, obtained in a trial of Ad26.COV2.S vaccine versus placebo. CDR3 loop: CASSEAGSTDTQYF. The bases are TGTGCCAGCAGTGAAGCAGGGAGCACAGATACGCAGTATTTT.